In its sample, the clone carrying this T cell receptor (beta chain) was seen a few times. Its antigen is still unknown. These data come from a study of vaccination effects on CD4 cells after COVID-19. As for the study in general: All participants had two doses of either the BNT162b2 or mRNA-1273 vaccine.

Profiling relied on immunoSEQ multiplex PCR, and the TCRdb table lists in-frame clones only, not all of them. The sample includes more than 20,000 clones, roughly 72% seen only once; the top ten take more than 15%. Peptide-pool stimulation followed by sequencing identified expanded antigen-specific CD4+ clonotypes in the ViraFEST assay. Culture proceeded for more than nine days, and CD4+ T cells were then isolated. The infection with SARS-CoV-2 (confirmed by PCR) occurred in this person between March and December 2020. In the cultures, half the medium was exchanged for IL-2 medium on days 3 and 7. This CDR3 is built from 16 residues. The trim removed 2 bases at V and 4 bases at J, leaving 8 bases unmatched. Germline CDR1 reads MNHEY; CDR2 reads SVGEGT.

The chain carries TRBV6-2 or TRBV6-3 and TRBJ2-3; TRBD2 agrees at 8 bases. This TCR derives from a human donor who had a prior SARS-CoV-2 infection. Here the sequenced sample was CD4+ T cells from PBMCs cultured with SARS-CoV-2 spike peptides, taken before COVID-19 vaccination. The CDR3 DNA follows: TGTGCCAGCAGTTACAGTCCCGGGAGGGGCCCAGATACGCAGTATTTT. Encoded protein: CASSYSPGRGPDTQYF.